This TCR beta chain appears in the sequencing data of a study of CD8+ T cells in alopecia areata. A single count supports this clone. Its matching antigen is unknown. CD4+ and CD8+ T cells were sorted from PBMCs. Germline V CDR1 and CDR2: SGHDT, YYEEEE. CDR3 length equals 13 residues. Trimming removed 2 bases at V and 7 bases at J, with 12 bases between. Study-level points and caveats: Against the mouse data, patients shared TCRs less clearly, possibly for HLA reasons. Alphabeta T cells residing in normal skin are also sequenced in scalp samples. Clonality in lesional scalp, especially alopecia totalis/universalis, exceeded that of normal scalp.

cDNA reverse transcribed from extracted RNA served as the sequencing template. Profiling relied on immunoSEQ multiplex PCR, and the TCRdb table lists in-frame clones only, not all of them. The repertoire has approximately 99,000 clones, around 59% of them found once; the top ten carry 20% to 25%. This TCR came from a human donor in good health. The material sequenced was CD8+ T cells sorted from blood. This sequence joins TRBV5-6 and TRBJ1-2; D is unresolved. For the CDR3, the DNA is TGTGCCAGCAGCTTTGGTGGGGTGTCTGGCTACACCTTC. It codes for CASSFGGVSGYTF. Using reference TRBV5-6 and TRBJ1-2 for the parts outside the CDR3, the full variable domain is DAGVTQSPTHLIKTRGQQVTLRCSPKSGHDTVSWYQQALGQGPQFIFQYYEEEERQRGNFPDRFSGHQFPNYSSELNVNALLLGDSALYLCASSFGGVSGYTFGSGTRLTVV.